This is a list of T cell receptor beta chains from one sample in a study of PD-1 blockade in classical Hodgkin lymphoma. Here immunoSEQ multiplex PCR was the method, and the copy in TCRdb shows in-frame clones only, minus some. The data contain some 9,300 clones, around 75% of them singletons. This sample comprised CD4+ T cells from blood, obtained before the fourth cycle of nivolumab. The receptors were gathered from a human donor with classical Hodgkin lymphoma. The CDR3 runs from the conserved cysteine through the conserved F or W. Each record gives: D gene, clone size, J gene, CDR3 length, V gene, CDR3 protein, CDR3 DNA. The D gene is left open where the match is weak. A row's size may be missing; if present it is once, few, many or a size class.

>TRBD1|.|TRBJ1-1|15|TRBV18
CASSRGQLGNTEAFF
TGTGCCAGCTCACGGGGACAGTTGGGGAACACTGAAGCTTTCTTT
>TRBD1|.|TRBJ1-2|16|TRBV9
CASSLLDRVANYGYTF
TGTGCCAGCAGCCTACTAGACAGGGTCGCTAACTATGGCTACACCTTC
>TRBD2|.|TRBJ2-3|16|TRBV14
CASSGLRRGGTDTQYF
TGTGCCAGCAGCGGTTTAAGGCGGGGGGGCACAGATACGCAGTATTTT
>.|.|TRBJ1-1|14|TRBV18
CASARSGLDTEAFF
TGTGCCAGCGCCCGAAGCGGGTTGGACACTGAAGCTTTCTTT
>.|medium-sized|TRBJ1-5|16|TRBV28
CASRPRTLSSNQPQHF
TGTGCCAGCAGGCCACGGACACTGAGTAGCAATCAGCCCCAGCATTTT
>.|.|TRBJ1-6|14|TRBV6-6
CASSYLDFNSPLHF
TGTGCCAGCAGTTACCTGGACTTTAATTCACCCCTCCACTTT
>TRBD1|.|TRBJ1-6|17|TRBV5-6
CASSLGAGTVRNSPLHF
TGTGCCAGCAGCTTGGGGGCGGGGACAGTGAGGAATTCACCCCTCCACTTT
>.|.|TRBJ1-1|15|TRBV5-1
CASSLAGTPDTEAFF
TGCGCCAGCAGCTTGGCCGGGACACCTGACACTGAAGCTTTCTTT
>.|.|TRBJ1-6|13|TRBV2
CASIQGMNSPLHF
TGTGCCAGCATCCAAGGGATGAATTCACCCCTCCACTTT
>.|.|TRBJ1-5|13|TRBV7-9
CASSAGDGQPQHF
TGTGCCAGCAGCGCAGGGGATGGTCAGCCCCAGCATTTT
>TRBD2|.|TRBJ2-3|14|TRBV5-6
CASSSSGGTDTQYF
TGTGCCAGCAGCTCTAGCGGGGGGACAGATACGCAGTATTTT
>TRBD2|.|TRBJ2-1|19|TRBV27
CASSLTSGGARRAYNEQFF
TGTGCCAGCAGTCTCACTAGCGGGGGGGCGCGGAGGGCCTACAATGAGCAGTTCTTC
>.|.|TRBJ1-5|12|TRBV28
CASSFGNQPQHF
TGTGCCAGCAGTTTCGGAAATCAGCCCCAGCATTTT
>.|.|TRBJ1-1|13|TRBV27
CASSLKENTEAFF
TGTGCCAGCAGTTTAAAGGAGAACACTGAAGCTTTCTTT
>.|.|TRBJ2-1|15|TRBV6-5
CASSLRRVGVDEQFF
TGTGCCAGCAGTTTACGGAGGGTGGGGGTCGATGAGCAGTTCTTC
>.|few|TRBJ1-3|13|TRBV7-2
CASSQGAWDTIYF
TGTGCCAGCAGCCAAGGGGCTTGGGACACCATATATTTT